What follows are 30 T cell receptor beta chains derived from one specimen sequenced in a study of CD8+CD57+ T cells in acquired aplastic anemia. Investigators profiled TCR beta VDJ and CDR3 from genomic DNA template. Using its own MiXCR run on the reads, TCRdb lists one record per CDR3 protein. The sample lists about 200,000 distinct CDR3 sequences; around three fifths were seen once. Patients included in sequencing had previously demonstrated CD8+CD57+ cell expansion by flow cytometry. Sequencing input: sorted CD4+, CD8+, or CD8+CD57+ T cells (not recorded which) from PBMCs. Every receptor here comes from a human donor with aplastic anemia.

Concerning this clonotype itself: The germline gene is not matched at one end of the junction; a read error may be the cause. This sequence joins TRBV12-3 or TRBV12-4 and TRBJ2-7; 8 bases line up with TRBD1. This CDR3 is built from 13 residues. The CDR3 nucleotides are TGTGCCAGAAGTTTGACAGGGGACGGAGAGCAGCACTTC. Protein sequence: CARSLTGDGEQHF.

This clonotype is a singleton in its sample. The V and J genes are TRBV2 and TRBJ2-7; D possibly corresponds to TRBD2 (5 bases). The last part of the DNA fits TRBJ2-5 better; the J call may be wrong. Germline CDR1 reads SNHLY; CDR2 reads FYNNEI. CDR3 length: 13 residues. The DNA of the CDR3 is TGTGCCAGCACTACTGGACGGAGGGAGACCCAGTACTTC. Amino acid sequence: CASTTGRRETQYF.

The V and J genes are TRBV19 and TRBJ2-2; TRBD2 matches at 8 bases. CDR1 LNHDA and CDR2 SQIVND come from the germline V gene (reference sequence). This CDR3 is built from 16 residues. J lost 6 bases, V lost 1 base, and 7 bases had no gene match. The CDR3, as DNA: TGTGCCAGTAGTATAGGTGCGGGACTAGACCCCGGGGAGCTGTTTTTT. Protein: CASSIGAGLDPGELFF.

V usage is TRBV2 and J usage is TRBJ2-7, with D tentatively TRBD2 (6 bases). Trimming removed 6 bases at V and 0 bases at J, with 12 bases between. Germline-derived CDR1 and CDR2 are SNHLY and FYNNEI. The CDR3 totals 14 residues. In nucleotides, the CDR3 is TGTGCCAGCAGGGGGGACTTCAGCTCCTACGAGCAGTACTTC. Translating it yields CASRGDFSSYEQYF.

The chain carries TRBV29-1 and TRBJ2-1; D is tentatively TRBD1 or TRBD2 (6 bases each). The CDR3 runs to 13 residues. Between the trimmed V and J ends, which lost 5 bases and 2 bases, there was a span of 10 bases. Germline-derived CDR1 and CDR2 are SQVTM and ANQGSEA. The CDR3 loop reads CSVLEGAYNEQFF. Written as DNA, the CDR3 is TGCAGCGTTTTGGAGGGGGCCTACAATGAGCAGTTCTTC.

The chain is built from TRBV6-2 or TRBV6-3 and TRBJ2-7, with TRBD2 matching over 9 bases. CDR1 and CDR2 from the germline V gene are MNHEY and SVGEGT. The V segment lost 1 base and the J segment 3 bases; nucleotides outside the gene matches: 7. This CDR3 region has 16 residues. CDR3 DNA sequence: TGTGCCAGCAGTTACTTTAGCGGGAGCGTTTTCTACGAGCAGTACTTC. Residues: CASSYFSGSVFYEQYF.

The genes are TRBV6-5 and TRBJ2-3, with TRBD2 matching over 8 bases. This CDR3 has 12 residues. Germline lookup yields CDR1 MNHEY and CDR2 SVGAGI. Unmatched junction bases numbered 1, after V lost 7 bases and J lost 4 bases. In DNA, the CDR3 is TGTGCCAGCAAAGCGGGGGCAGATACGCAGTATTTT. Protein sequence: CASKAGADTQYF.

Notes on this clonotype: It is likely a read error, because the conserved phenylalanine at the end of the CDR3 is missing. The CDR3 is CATSDGGSEKLFS. CDR3 sequence (DNA): TGTGCCACCAGTGATGGAGGATCTGAAAAACTGTTTTCT. This chain uses TRBV24-1 with TRBJ1-4; D is ambiguous. V dropped 3 bases and J dropped 7 bases, with 8 bases sitting between them. This CDR3 contains 13 residues. CDR1 is KGHDR and CDR2 is SFDVKD in the germline V gene.

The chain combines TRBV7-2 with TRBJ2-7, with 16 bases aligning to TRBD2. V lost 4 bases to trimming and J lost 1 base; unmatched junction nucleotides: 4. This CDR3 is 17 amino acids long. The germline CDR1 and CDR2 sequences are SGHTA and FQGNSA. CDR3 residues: CASSWGLAGGGSYEQYF. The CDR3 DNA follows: TGTGCCAGCAGCTGGGGACTAGCGGGAGGGGGGTCCTACGAGCAGTACTTC.

The CDR3 sequence: CATSDSSRDNEQFF. The CDR3 nucleotides are TGTGCCACCAGTGATTCTAGCAGGGACAATGAGCAGTTCTTC. The chain carries TRBV24-1 and TRBJ2-1; D might be TRBD1 or TRBD2, each matching 5 bases. Germline assignment: CDR1 KGHDR and CDR2 SFDVKD. V lost 2 bases and J lost 5, with 9 bases in between. CDR3 length equals 14 residues.

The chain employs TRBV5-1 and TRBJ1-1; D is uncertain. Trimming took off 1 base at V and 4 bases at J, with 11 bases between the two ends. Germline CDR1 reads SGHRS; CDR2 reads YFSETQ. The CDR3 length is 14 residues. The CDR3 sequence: CASSLSLEATEAFF. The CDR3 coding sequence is TGCGCCAGCAGCTTGTCTCTGGAAGCCACTGAAGCTTTCTTT. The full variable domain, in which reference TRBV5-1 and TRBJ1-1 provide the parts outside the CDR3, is KAGVTQTPRYLIKTRGQQVTLSCSPISGHRSVSWYQQTPGQGLQFLFEYFSETQRNKGNFPGRFSGRQFSNSRSEMNVSTLELGDSALYLCASSLSLEATEAFFGQGTRLTVV.

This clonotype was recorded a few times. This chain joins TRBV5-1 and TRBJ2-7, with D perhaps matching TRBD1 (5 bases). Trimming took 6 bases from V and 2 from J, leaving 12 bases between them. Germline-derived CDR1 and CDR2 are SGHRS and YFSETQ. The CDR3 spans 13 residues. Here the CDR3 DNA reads TGCGCCAGCACCGACAGTTTTCCCTACGAGCAGTACTTC. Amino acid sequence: CASTDSFPYEQYF.

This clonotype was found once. The CDR3 loop is CASSGPGMTYEQYF. The CDR3 DNA reads as TGTGCCAGCAGCGGACCCGGGATGACCTACGAGCAGTACTTC. V gene TRBV7-9 combines with J gene TRBJ2-7; possibly TRBD2 for D (5 bases). Trimming cost V 5 bases and J 2 bases, with 13 bases left between them. Germline CDR1 SEHNR, CDR2 FQNEAQ (reference sequence). The CDR3 has 14 residues.

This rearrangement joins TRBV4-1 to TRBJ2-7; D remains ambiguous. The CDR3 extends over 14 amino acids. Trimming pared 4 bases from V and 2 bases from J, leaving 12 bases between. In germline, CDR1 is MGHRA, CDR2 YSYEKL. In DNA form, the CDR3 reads TGCGCCAGCAGCCGTGAGGAAAATACCTACGAGCAGTACTTC. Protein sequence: CASSREENTYEQYF.

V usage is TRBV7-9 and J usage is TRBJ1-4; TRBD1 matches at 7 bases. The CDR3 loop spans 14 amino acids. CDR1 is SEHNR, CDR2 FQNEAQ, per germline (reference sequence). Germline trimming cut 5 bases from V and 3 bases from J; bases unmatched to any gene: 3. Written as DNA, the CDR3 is TGTGCCAGCAGCCCGACAGGGCCTAATGAAAAACTGTTTTTT. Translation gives CASSPTGPNEKLFF.

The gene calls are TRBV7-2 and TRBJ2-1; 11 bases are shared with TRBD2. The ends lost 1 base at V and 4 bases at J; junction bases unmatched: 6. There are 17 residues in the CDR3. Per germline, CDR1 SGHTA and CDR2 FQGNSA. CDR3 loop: CASSLVRLAGGYNEQFF. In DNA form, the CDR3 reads TGTGCCAGCAGCTTAGTAAGGCTAGCGGGGGGATACAATGAGCAGTTCTTC.

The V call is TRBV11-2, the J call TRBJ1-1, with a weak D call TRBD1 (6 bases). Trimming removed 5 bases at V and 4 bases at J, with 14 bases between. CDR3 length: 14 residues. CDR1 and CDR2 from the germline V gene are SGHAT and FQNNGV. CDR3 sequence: CASSLLQGRTEAFF. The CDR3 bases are TGTGCCAGCAGCCTCCTACAGGGCCGCACTGAAGCTTTCTTT.

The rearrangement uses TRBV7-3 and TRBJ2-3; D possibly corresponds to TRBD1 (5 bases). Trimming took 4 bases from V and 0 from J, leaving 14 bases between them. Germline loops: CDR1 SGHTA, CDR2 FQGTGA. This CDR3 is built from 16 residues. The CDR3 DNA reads TGTGCCAGCAGCTCCGAAGGGGTAACTAGCACAGATACGCAGTATTTT. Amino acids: CASSSEGVTSTDTQYF. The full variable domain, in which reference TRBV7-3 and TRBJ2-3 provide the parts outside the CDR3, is GAGVSQTPSNKVTEKGKYVELRCDPISGHTALYWYRQSLGQGPEFLIYFQGTGAADDSGLPNDRFFAVRPEGSVSTLKIQRTERGDSAVYLCASSSEGVTSTDTQYFGPGTRLTVL.

The CDR3 DNA follows: TGTGCCAGCAGCTTATTCACCAATGAGTTCTACGAGCAGTACTTC. Its translation: CASSLFTNEFYEQYF. V usage is TRBV5-6 and J usage is TRBJ2-7; D not resolved. This CDR3 contains 15 residues. Trimming took 2 bases from V and 3 from J, leaving 15 bases between them. Germline CDR1 and CDR2: SGHDT and YYEEEE.

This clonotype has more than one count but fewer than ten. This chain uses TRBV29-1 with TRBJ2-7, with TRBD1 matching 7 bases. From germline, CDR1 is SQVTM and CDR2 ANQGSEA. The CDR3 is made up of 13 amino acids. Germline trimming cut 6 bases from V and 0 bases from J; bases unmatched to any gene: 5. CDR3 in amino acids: CSVYSGGSYEQYF. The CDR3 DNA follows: TGCAGCGTGTACTCAGGGGGCTCCTACGAGCAGTACTTC.

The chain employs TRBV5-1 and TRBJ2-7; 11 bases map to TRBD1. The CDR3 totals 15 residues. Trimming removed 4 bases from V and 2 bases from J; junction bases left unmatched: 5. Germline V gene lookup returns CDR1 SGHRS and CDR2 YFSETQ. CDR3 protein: CASSQAGQGAYEQYF. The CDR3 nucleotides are TGCGCCAGCAGCCAAGCGGGACAGGGGGCCTACGAGCAGTACTTC. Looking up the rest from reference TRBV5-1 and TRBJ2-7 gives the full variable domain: KAGVTQTPRYLIKTRGQQVTLSCSPISGHRSVSWYQQTPGQGLQFLFEYFSETQRNKGNFPGRFSGRQFSNSRSEMNVSTLELGDSALYLCASSQAGQGAYEQYFGPGTRLTVT.

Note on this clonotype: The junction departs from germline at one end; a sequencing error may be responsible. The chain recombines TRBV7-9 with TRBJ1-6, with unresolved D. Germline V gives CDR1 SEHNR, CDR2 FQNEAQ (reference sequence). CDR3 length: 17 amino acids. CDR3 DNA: TGTGCCAGCAGCCTAGCATCGGGTTCTTGGTATAATTCACCCCTCCACTTT. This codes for CASSLASGSWYNSPLHF.

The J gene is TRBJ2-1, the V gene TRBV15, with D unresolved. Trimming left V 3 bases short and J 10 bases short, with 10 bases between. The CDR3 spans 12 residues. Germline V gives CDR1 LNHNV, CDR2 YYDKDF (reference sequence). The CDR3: CATSSPYREQFF. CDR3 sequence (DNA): TGTGCCACCAGCAGCCCGTACAGAGAGCAGTTCTTC.

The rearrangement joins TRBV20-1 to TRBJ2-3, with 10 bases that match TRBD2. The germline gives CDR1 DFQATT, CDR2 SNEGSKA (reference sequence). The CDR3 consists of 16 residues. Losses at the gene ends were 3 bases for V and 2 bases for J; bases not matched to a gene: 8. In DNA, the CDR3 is TGCAGTGCTAGCAAGACTAGCGGGTTTTACACAGATACGCAGTATTTT. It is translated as CSASKTSGFYTDTQYF.

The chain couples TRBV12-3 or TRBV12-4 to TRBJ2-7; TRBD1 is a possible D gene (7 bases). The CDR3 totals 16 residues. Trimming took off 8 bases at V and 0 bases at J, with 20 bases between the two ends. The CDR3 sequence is CASSLFQGGPSYEQYF. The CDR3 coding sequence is TGTGCCAGCTCACTCTTTCAGGGGGGTCCCTCCTACGAGCAGTACTTC.

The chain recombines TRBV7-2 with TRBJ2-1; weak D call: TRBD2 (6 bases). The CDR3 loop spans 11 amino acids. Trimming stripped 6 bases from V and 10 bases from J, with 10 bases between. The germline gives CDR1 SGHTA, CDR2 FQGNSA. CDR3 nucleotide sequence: TGTGCCAGCAGGGGGAGGTGGGAGCAGTTCTTC. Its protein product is CASRGRWEQFF.

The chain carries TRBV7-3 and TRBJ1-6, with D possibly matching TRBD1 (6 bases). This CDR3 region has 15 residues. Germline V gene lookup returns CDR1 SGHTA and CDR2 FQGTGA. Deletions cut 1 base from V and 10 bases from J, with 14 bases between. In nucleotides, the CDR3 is TGTGCCAGCAGCTTAAATTCAGGGGAAGGGTCACCCCTCCACTTT. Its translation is CASSLNSGEGSPLHF.

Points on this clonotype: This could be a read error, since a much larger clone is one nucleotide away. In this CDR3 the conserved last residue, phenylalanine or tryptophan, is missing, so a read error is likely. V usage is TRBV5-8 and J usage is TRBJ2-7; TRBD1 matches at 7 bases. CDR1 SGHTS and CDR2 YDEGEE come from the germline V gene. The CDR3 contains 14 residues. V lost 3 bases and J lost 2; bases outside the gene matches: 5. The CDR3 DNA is TGTGCCAGCAGCTACGGGACAGCTGCCTACGAGCAGTACCTC. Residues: CASSYGTAAYEQYL.

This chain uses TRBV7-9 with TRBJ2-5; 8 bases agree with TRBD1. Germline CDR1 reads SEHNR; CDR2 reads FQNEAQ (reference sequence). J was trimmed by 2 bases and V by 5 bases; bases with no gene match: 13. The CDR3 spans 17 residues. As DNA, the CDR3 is TGTGCCAGCAGCCGAACCCGAGGACAGGGCCTACAAGAGACCCAGTACTTC. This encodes CASSRTRGQGLQETQYF.

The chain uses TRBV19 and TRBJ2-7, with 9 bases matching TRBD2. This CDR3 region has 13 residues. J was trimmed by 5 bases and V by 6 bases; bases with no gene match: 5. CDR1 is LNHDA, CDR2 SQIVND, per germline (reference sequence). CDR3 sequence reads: CASRGAGGDEQYF. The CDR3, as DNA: TGTGCCAGTAGGGGAGCGGGAGGTGACGAGCAGTACTTC. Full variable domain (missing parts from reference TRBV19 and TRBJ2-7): DGGITQSPKYLFRKEGQNVTLSCEQNLNHDAMYWYRQDPGQGLRLIYYSQIVNDFQKGDIAEGYSVSREKKESFPLTVTSAQKNPTAFYLCASRGAGGDEQYFGPGTRLTVT.